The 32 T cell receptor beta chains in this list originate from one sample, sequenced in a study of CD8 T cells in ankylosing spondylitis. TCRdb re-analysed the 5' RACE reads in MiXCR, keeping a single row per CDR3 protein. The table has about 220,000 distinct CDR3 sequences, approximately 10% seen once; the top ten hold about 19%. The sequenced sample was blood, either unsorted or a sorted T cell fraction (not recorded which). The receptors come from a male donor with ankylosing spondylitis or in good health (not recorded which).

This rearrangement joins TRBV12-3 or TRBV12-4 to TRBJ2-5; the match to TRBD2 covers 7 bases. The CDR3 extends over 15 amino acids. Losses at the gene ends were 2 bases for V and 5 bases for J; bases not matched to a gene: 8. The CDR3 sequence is CASSLWPGGLETQYF. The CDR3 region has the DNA TGTGCCAGCAGTTTATGGCCCGGGGGGTTGGAGACCCAGTACTTC.

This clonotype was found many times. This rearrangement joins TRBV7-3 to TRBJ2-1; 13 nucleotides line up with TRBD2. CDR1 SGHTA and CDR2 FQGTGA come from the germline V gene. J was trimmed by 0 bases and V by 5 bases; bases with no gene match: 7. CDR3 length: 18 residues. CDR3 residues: CASSGLAGAPSSYNEQFF. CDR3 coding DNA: TGTGCCAGCAGCGGACTAGCGGGGGCCCCGAGCTCCTACAATGAGCAGTTCTTC.

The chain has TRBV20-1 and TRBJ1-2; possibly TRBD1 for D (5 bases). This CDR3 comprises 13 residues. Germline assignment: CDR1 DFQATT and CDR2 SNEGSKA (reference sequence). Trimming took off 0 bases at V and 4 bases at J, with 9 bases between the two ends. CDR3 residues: CSARDRDGYGYTF. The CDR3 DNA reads TGCAGTGCTAGAGACCGGGACGGCTATGGCTACACCTTC.

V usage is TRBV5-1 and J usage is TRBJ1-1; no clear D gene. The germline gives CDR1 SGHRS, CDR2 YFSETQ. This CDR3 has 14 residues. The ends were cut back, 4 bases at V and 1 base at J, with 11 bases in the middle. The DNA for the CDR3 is TGCGCCAGCAGCACCGTTGCCGGGAACACTGAAGCTTTCTTT. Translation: CASSTVAGNTEAFF. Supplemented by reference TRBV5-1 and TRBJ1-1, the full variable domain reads KAGVTQTPRYLIKTRGQQVTLSCSPISGHRSVSWYQQTPGQGLQFLFEYFSETQRNKGNFPGRFSGRQFSNSRSEMNVSTLELGDSALYLCASSTVAGNTEAFFGQGTRLTVV.

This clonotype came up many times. In DNA form, the CDR3 reads TGTGCCAGCAGTGCGGGGGGCTCCTACAATGAGCAGTTCTTC. This translates into CASSAGGSYNEQFF. The chain carries TRBV6-1 and TRBJ2-1; 7 bases fit TRBD2. CDR3 length: 14 residues. CDR1 and CDR2 from the germline V gene are MNHNS and SASEGT. V was pared by 4 bases and J by 0 bases, with 0 bases of the junction left unmatched.

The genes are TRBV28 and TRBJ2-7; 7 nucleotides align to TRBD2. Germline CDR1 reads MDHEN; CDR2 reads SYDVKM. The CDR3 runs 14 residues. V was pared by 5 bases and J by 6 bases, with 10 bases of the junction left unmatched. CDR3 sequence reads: CASSPSRLASEQYF. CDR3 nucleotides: TGTGCCAGCAGTCCTTCTAGACTAGCCTCCGAGCAGTACTTC.

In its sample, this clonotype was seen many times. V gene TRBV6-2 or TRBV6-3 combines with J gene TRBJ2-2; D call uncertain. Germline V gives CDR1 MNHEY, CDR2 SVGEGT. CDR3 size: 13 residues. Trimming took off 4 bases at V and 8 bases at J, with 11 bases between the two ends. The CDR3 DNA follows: TGTGCCAGCAGTTGGACGGCAGAAGGGGAGCTGTTTTTT. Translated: CASSWTAEGELFF.

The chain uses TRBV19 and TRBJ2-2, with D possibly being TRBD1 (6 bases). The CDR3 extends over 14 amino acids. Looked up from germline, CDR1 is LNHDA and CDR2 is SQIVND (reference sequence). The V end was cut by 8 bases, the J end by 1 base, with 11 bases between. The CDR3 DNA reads TGTGCCAGTGCCCCCAGGGGGAACACCGGGGAGCTGTTTTTT. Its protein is CASAPRGNTGELFF.

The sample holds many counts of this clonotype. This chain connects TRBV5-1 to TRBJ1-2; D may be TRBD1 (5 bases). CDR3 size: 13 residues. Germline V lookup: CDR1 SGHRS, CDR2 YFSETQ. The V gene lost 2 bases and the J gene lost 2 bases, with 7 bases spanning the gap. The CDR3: CASSFDSNYGYTF. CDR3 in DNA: TGCGCCAGCAGCTTTGACAGCAACTATGGCTACACCTTC.

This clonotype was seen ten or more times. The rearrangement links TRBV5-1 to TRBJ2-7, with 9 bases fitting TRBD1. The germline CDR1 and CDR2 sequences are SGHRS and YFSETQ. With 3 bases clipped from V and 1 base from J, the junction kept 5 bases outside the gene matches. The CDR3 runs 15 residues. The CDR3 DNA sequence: TGCGCCAGCAGCTCCTGGGACAGGGCATCCTACGAGCAGTACTTC. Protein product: CASSSWDRASYEQYF.

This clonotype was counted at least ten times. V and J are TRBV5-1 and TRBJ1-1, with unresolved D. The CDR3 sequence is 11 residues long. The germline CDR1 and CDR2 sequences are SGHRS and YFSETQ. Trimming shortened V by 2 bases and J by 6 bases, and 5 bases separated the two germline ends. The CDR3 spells CASSFEAEAFF. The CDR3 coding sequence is TGCGCCAGCAGCTTCGAGGCTGAAGCTTTCTTT.

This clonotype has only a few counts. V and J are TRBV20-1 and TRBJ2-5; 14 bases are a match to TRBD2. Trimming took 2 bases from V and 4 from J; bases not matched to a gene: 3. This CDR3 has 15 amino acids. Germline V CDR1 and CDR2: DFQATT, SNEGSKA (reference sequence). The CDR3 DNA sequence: TGCAGTGCTAGACCCGGGACTAGCGGGGGAGAGACCCAGTACTTC. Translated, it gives CSARPGTSGGETQYF.

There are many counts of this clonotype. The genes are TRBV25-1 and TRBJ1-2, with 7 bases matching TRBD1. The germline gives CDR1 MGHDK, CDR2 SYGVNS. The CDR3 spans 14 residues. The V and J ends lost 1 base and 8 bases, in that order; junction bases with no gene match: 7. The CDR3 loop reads CASSEFTGVKGYTF. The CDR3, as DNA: TGTGCCAGCAGTGAATTTACAGGGGTAAAGGGCTACACCTTC.

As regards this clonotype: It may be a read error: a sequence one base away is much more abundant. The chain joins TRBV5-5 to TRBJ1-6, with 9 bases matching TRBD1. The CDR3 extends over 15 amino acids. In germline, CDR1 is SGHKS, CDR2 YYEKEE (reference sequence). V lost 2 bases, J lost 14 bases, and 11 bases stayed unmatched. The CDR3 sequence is CASSFRTGEGLTLHF. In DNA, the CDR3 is TGTGCCAGCAGCTTCAGGACAGGGGAAGGGTTGACCCTCCACTTT.

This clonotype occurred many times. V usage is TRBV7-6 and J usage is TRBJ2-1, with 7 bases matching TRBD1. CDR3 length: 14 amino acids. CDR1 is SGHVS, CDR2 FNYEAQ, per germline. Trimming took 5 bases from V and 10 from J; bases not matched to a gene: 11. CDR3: CASSPVGGREEQFF. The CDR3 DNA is TGTGCCAGCAGCCCGGTAGGGGGCCGAGAGGAGCAGTTCTTC.

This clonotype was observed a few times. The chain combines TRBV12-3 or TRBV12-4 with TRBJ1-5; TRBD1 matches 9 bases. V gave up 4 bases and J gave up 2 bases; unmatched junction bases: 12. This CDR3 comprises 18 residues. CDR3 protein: CASSSERTGGAGNQPQHF. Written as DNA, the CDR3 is TGTGCCAGCAGTTCCGAGCGTACAGGGGGCGCGGGCAATCAGCCCCAGCATTTT.

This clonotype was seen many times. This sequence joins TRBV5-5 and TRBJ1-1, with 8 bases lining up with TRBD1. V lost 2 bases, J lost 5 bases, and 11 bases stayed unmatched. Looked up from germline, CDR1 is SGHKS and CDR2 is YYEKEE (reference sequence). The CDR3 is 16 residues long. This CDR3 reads CASSFSGQAPGTEAFF. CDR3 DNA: TGTGCCAGCAGCTTCTCGGGACAGGCCCCGGGGACTGAAGCTTTCTTT.

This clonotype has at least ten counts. CDR3 protein: CASSFQGARSNQPQHF. As DNA, the CDR3 is TGTGCCAGCAGCTTCCAGGGGGCTCGTAGCAATCAGCCCCAGCATTTT. J is TRBJ1-5 and V is TRBV7-2; 8 bases fit TRBD1. Germline lookup yields CDR1 SGHTA and CDR2 FQGNSA. The CDR3 covers 16 residues. The ends lost 3 bases at V and 0 bases at J; junction bases unmatched: 4.

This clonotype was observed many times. The CDR3 here is CASSLVGLADQETQYF. The CDR3 DNA reads as TGTGCCAGCAGCTTAGTTGGACTAGCGGATCAAGAGACCCAGTACTTC. J is TRBJ2-5 and V is TRBV11-2; 10 nucleotides match TRBD2. The V gene end was trimmed by 1 base and the J gene end by 2 bases; junction bases not matched to a gene: 4. Germline CDR1 is SGHAT and CDR2 is FQNNGV. The CDR3 is 16 residues long.

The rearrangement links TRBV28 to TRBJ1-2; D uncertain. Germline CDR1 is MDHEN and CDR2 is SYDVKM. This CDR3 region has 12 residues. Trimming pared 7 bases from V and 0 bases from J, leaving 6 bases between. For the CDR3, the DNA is TGTGCCAGCACCGAAGCTAACTATGGCTACACCTTC. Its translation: CASTEANYGYTF.

The CDR3 here is CASSLALLRPQHF. CDR3 sequence (DNA): TGTGCCAGCAGCTTAGCGTTGTTACGGCCCCAGCATTTT. This rearrangement joins TRBV7-2 to TRBJ1-5; no clear D gene. Trimming pared 0 bases from V and 9 bases from J, leaving 9 bases between. There are 13 residues in the CDR3. The germline V gene has CDR1 SGHTA and CDR2 FQGNSA.

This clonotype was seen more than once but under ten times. CDR3 loop: CASTPSWSGGRDQPQHF. CDR3 nucleotides: TGTGCCAGCACTCCCAGCTGGTCAGGGGGACGGGATCAGCCCCAGCATTTT. V usage is TRBV6-1 and J usage is TRBJ1-5; 7 bases agree with TRBD1. The germline V gene has CDR1 MNHNS and CDR2 SASEGT. The V segment lost 7 bases and the J segment 5 bases; nucleotides outside the gene matches: 17. CDR3 length equals 17 residues.

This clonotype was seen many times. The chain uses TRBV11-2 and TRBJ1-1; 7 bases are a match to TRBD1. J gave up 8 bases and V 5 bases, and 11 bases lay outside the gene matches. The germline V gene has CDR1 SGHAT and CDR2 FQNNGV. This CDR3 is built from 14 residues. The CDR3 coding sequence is TGTGCCAGCAGCCAAAGAGGGGGCGTACTAGAAGCTTTCTTT. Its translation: CASSQRGGVLEAFF. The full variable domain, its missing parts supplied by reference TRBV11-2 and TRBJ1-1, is EAGVAQSPRYKIIEKRQSVAFWCNPISGHATLYWYQQILGQGPKLLIQFQNNGVVDDSQLPKDRFSAERLKGVDSTLKIQPAKLEDSAVYLCASSQRGGVLEAFFGQGTRLTVV.

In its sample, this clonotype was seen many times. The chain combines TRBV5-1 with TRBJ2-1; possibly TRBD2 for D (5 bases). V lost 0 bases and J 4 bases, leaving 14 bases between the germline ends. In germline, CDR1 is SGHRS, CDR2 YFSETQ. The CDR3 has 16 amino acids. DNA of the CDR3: TGCGCCAGCAGCTTGGAAGGTCTAGCCGGGTACAATGAGCAGTTCTTC. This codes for CASSLEGLAGYNEQFF. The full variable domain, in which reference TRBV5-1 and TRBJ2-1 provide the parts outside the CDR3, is KAGVTQTPRYLIKTRGQQVTLSCSPISGHRSVSWYQQTPGQGLQFLFEYFSETQRNKGNFPGRFSGRQFSNSRSEMNVSTLELGDSALYLCASSLEGLAGYNEQFFGPGTRLTVL.

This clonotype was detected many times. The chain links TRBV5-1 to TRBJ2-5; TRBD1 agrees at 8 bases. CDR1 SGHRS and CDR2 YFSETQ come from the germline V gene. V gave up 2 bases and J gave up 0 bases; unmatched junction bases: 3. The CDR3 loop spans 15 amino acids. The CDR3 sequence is CASSFGTGDQETQYF. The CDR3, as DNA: TGCGCCAGCAGCTTCGGGACAGGCGACCAAGAGACCCAGTACTTC.

CDR3 DNA sequence: TGCGCCAGCAGCCACCTTACAGGGTCCGATTACAATGAGCAGTTCTTC. It translates to CASSHLTGSDYNEQFF. The rearrangement links TRBV5-1 to TRBJ2-1; D perhaps matches TRBD1 (6 bases). The CDR3 totals 16 residues. V gave up 4 bases and J gave up 4 bases, with 18 bases separating them. Germline CDR1 SGHRS, CDR2 YFSETQ.

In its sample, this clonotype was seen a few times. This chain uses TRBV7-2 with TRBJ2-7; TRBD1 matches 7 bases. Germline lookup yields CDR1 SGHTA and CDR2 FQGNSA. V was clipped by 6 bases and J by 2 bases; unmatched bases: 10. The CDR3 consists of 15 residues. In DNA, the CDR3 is TGTGCCAGCAGAGACTGGGACAGTCGCACCTACGAGCAGTACTTC. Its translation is CASRDWDSRTYEQYF.

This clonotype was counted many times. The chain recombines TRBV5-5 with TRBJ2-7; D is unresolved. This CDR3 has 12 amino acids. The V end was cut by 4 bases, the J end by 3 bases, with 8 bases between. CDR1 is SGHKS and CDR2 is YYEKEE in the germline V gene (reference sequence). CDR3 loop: CASSLSLYEQYF. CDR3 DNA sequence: TGTGCCAGCAGCCTATCCCTCTACGAGCAGTACTTC.

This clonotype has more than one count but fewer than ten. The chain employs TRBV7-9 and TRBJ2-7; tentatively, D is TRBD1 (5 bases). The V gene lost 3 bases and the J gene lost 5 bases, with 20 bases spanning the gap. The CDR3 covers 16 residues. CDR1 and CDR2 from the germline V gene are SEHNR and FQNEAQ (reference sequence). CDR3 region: CASSLGSGAQVDEQYF. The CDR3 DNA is TGTGCCAGCAGCTTGGGTAGTGGGGCGCAGGTAGACGAGCAGTACTTC.

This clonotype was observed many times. DNA of the CDR3: TGCGCCAGCAGCTTACTGGGACTAGCGGGGCAAGAGACCCAGTACTTC. Translated: CASSLLGLAGQETQYF. The chain couples TRBV5-1 to TRBJ2-5; TRBD2 agrees at 13 bases. CDR3 length: 16 residues. The V and J ends lost 2 bases and 2 bases, in that order; junction bases with no gene match: 3. Germline CDR1 is SGHRS and CDR2 is YFSETQ.

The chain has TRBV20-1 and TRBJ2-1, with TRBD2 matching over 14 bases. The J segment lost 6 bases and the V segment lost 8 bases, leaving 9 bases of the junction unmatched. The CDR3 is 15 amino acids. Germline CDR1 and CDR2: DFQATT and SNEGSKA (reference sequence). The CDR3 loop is CSSPGTSGGANEQFF. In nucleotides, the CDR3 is TGCAGTAGTCCCGGGACTAGCGGGGGAGCCAATGAGCAGTTCTTC.

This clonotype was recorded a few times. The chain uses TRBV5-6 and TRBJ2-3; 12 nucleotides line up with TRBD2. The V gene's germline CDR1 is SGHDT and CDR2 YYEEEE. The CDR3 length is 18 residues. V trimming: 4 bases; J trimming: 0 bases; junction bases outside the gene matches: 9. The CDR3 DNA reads TGTGCCAGCAGCGAAACGACTAGCGGGGGAATTAGCACAGATACGCAGTATTTT. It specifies CASSETTSGGISTDTQYF.